The sequence of this T cell receptor (beta chain) was determined in a study of T cell repertoires in cytomegalovirus infection (dated by TCRdb to the late 2010s). Context from the whole study: The peptide stimulations were aimed at well-studied HLA-B-restricted epitopes as well as recently identified HLA-C-restricted CMV epitopes, whose presentation resists viral immunomodulation. Because public TCR beta signatures pointed to carriage of CMV infection together with the matching HLA type, the HLA type of each donor mattered for the analysis.

The sample's treatment or condition, from its label and the paper: in vitro stimulation with specific CMV peptide epitopes to enrich CMV-specific T cells. For sequencing, an Illumina HiSeq 1500 was employed. TCRdb handled the public reads itself, with Q25 trimming in fastp and clone calling in MiXCR, and kept productive beta chains. Here each entry gathers all rows of one CDR3 protein and keeps the most common genes and DNA. This sample has approximately 990,000 distinct CDR3 sequences in its table, and roughly 31% of those were observed once. Together, the top ten hold over 12% of the sample. As to this clonotype: Its antigen is unknown. No base quality information exists; no much larger clone differs at one position.

CDR1 and CDR2, looked up from the germline V gene, are MNHEY and SVGEGT. Cut back by 11 bases and 3 bases, the V and J ends lie 20 bases apart. The CDR3 sequence holds 15 residues, the cysteine and phenylalanine included. CDR3 DNA only is kept here, 45 bases in frame from base 1. The research as a whole found: The ex vivo response was dominated by HLA-C-restricted CMV-specific TCR beta clonotypes, which also provided the single most frequent clonotype in two of eight donors. In both this cohort and an independent cohort of some 370 donors, the cumulative frequency of public TCR beta family members distinguished carriers of CMV infection plus the relevant HLA type.

The starting material was cultured CD8+ T cells from PBMCs, obtained from culture after CMV antigen stimulation. The sequence is built from TRBV6-2 or TRBV6-3 and TRBJ2-1, with TRBD2 perhaps the D gene, on 6 matching bases. The TCR sequence derives from a human donor in good health (CMV status not recorded). Some clones in this sample may be carry-over from other donors' samples. The CDR3 in this case is CAAKPGTSIYNEQFF. The DNA is as follows: TGTGCCGCTAAACCCGGGACTTCCATCTACAATGAGCAGTTCTTC.